This entry features one TCR beta chain sequence. The antigen is undetermined. This record belongs to a study of cytomegalovirus exposure and HLA in healthy donors. In the study overall: The approximately 100 million unique TCR beta sequences, from 150 million to 200 million T cells, were found by an earlier analysis. Study observations and caveats: In vitro experiments confirmed that three CMV-associated chains were specific for CMV antigens. In a later analysis, at a false discovery rate of 0.05, roughly 18,000 TCR beta sequences were associated with HLA alleles. Most TCRs appeared rarely, but some public TCRs recurred in many donors.

Primers for the PCR totalled 60 Vbeta and 13 Jbeta. The method was immunoSEQ multiplex PCR; TCRdb's version includes in-frame clones alone and lacks a portion of them. The sample includes about 96,000 clones, about four fifths of them seen just once. CDR1 and CDR2 (germline): MDHEN, SYDVKM. Deletions cut 6 bases from V and 8 bases from J, with 22 bases between. The CDR3 runs 15 residues. V usage is TRBV28 and J usage is TRBJ1-2; maybe TRBD1 (6 bases). The clonotype originates from a female donor in good health and CMV-seropositive. Sequencing was carried out using PBMCs. In nucleotides, the CDR3 is TGTGCCAGCAGCCCCAGACAGGTCATCCGGCACGGCTACACCTTC. It encodes CASSPRQVIRHGYTF.